This T cell receptor beta chain comes out of a study of T cells in Graves' hyperthyroidism and ophthalmopathy. It was RNA transcripts that yielded the amplified TCR beta CDR3 regions. When the TCR CDR3 underwent first-round RT-PCR, the HTBI primer set was used. In TCRdb, the multiplex PCR reads were re-called with MiXCR into one record per CDR3 protein. In the table there are approximately 100,000 distinct CDR3 sequences, less than 55% of which are singletons. Germline lookup yields CDR1 SGHRS and CDR2 YFSETQ. The CDR3 covers 14 residues. Unmatched junction bases numbered 6, after V lost 3 bases and J lost 4 bases. The table lists this clonotype with many counts.

This receptor was identified in a man aged 40-55 years with Graves' hyperthyroidism. The sequenced material came from blood. The rearrangement links TRBV5-1 to TRBJ1-2; 7 nucleotides match TRBD1. CDR3 loop: CASSWVTGSYGYTF. CDR3 DNA sequence: TGCGCCAGCAGCTGGGTGACAGGGTCCTATGGCTACACCTTC.